These 21 T cell receptor beta chains were sequenced from one sample in a study of T cell responses to AZD1222 COVID-19 vaccine. Method: immunoSEQ multiplex PCR; TCRdb's copy keeps in-frame clones and lacks some. The table has over 120,000 clones, approximately 94% seen once. The specimen comprised peripheral blood, sampled on day 0 of AZD1222 vaccination. Every receptor here comes from an adult in good health.

V gene TRBV19 combines with J gene TRBJ1-1; the D is unclear. CDR1 LNHDA and CDR2 SQIVND come from the germline V gene (reference sequence). The V gene lost 10 bases and the J gene lost 2 bases, with 14 bases spanning the gap. CDR3 length equals 13 residues. The CDR3 spells CATSRTDNTEAFF. DNA of the CDR3: TGTGCCACCAGCCGTACAGACAACACTGAAGCTTTCTTT.

Turning to this clone: Other nucleotide sequences in the sample specify the same CDR3. This chain connects TRBV12-3 or TRBV12-4 to TRBJ1-1; a possible D gene is TRBD1 (5 bases). CDR3 size: 13 residues. Trimming pared 1 base from V and 4 bases from J, leaving 7 bases between. The DNA for the CDR3 is TGTGCCAGCAGTTTAGGGGGGAGCACTGAAGCTTTCTTT. It translates to CASSLGGSTEAFF.

The chain joins TRBV19 to TRBJ1-5; maybe TRBD1 (6 bases). Trimming stripped 9 bases from V and 2 bases from J, with 14 bases between. CDR3 size: 14 residues. Germline CDR1 is LNHDA and CDR2 is SQIVND (reference sequence). The CDR3 sequence: CASDRIPGNQPQHF. CDR3 DNA: TGTGCCAGCGACAGGATTCCTGGCAATCAGCCCCAGCATTTT.

The J gene is TRBJ2-2, the V gene TRBV5-4, with D possibly TRBD2 on 6 matching bases. The CDR3 length is 16 residues. Per germline, CDR1 SGHNT and CDR2 YYREEE (reference sequence). The V end lost 3 bases, the J end lost 1 base, and 13 bases lay between the germline ends. The CDR3 loop reads CASSSRGLGNTGELFF. CDR3 coding DNA: TGTGCCAGCAGCTCGAGGGGACTGGGGAACACCGGGGAGCTGTTTTTT.

V usage is TRBV5-4 and J usage is TRBJ2-1, with D tentatively TRBD1 (6 bases). The CDR3 is 13 amino acids. CDR1 and CDR2 (germline): SGHNT, YYREEE (reference sequence). Trimming pared 6 bases from V and 6 bases from J, leaving 13 bases between. CDR3 DNA: TGTGCCAGCAACCACAGGGTTGGCAATGAGCAGTTCTTC. This sequence encodes CASNHRVGNEQFF.

This sequence joins TRBV7-9 and TRBJ1-2, with D maybe TRBD1 (5 bases). CDR1 SEHNR and CDR2 FQNEAQ come from the germline V gene (reference sequence). The CDR3 has 14 residues. V was trimmed by 1 base and J by 7 bases, leaving 13 bases between them. As DNA, the CDR3 is TGTGCCAGCAGCTTAGTTCTTGGGGCGCGTGGCTACACCTTC. Encoded protein: CASSLVLGARGYTF.

This clone has only one observation. V gene TRBV6-5 combines with J gene TRBJ1-1, with D perhaps matching TRBD1 (5 bases). The CDR3 consists of 14 residues. CDR1 and CDR2 from the germline V gene are MNHEY and SVGAGI. The V gene lost 1 base and the J gene lost 5 bases, with 11 bases spanning the gap. The CDR3 protein is CASSYFLGVTEAFF. In nucleotides, the CDR3 is TGTGCCAGCAGTTACTTTTTGGGGGTAACTGAAGCTTTCTTT.

The chain joins TRBV7-9 to TRBJ2-7, with D perhaps matching TRBD2 (5 bases). The V gene's germline CDR1 is SEHNR and CDR2 FQNEAQ (reference sequence). The CDR3 is 14 amino acids. Trimming cost V 6 bases and J 3 bases, with 15 bases left between them. CDR3 sequence reads: CASRRGDGYYEQYF. The CDR3 nucleotides are TGTGCCAGCAGACGGGGTGATGGGTACTACGAGCAGTACTTC.

The rearrangement uses TRBV29-1 and TRBJ2-3; TRBD2 agrees at 8 bases. J gave up 7 bases and V 7 bases, and 13 bases lay outside the gene matches. CDR3 length equals 14 residues. The germline V gene has CDR1 SQVTM and CDR2 ANQGSEA. In nucleotides, the CDR3 is TGCAGCGCCCAATTATCGGGGGGGATACATACGCAGTATTTT. It codes for CSAQLSGGIHTQYF.

This clone was seen only once. This chain joins TRBV4-1 and TRBJ1-6; D gene unclear. The CDR3 is made up of 15 amino acids. Trimming took 3 bases from V and 3 from J, leaving 9 bases between them. CDR1 is MGHRA, CDR2 YSYEKL, per germline. CDR3 sequence: CASSHYHSYNSPLHF. CDR3 nucleotide sequence: TGCGCCAGCAGCCATTACCACAGCTATAATTCACCCCTCCACTTT.

The chain has TRBV15 and TRBJ1-4; no firm D call. The CDR3 loop spans 15 amino acids. V was cut by 0 bases and J by 5 bases, with 10 bases left in between. Per germline, CDR1 LNHNV and CDR2 YYDKDF (reference sequence). The DNA for the CDR3 is TGTGCCACCAGCAGAGATAACGGCGCAAATGAAAAACTGTTTTTT. It is translated as CATSRDNGANEKLFF.

The rearrangement links TRBV27 to TRBJ1-2, with 8 bases aligning to TRBD1. In germline, CDR1 is MNHEY, CDR2 SMNVEV (reference sequence). The CDR3 is 13 amino acids. The trim removed 4 bases at V and 11 bases at J, leaving 9 bases unmatched. The CDR3 coding sequence is TGTGCCAGCAGTTCGGGACAGGCCGCGAGTTACACCTTC. It encodes CASSSGQAASYTF.

The V gene is TRBV11-3, the J gene TRBJ1-1; 11 nucleotides match TRBD1. Germline V lookup: CDR1 SGHNT, CDR2 YENEEA. Trimming took 2 bases from V and 9 from J; bases not matched to a gene: 8. The CDR3 is 15 amino acids. This CDR3 reads CASSLPGQGARKAFF. CDR3 DNA: TGTGCCAGCAGCTTACCAGGACAGGGGGCGCGTAAAGCTTTCTTT.

This sequence joins TRBV19 and TRBJ1-1, with 9 bases matching TRBD1. Germline V gene data show CDR1 as LNHDA and CDR2 as SQIVND (reference sequence). The length of the CDR3 is 15 residues. V shed 5 bases and J 5 bases; nucleotides not matched to a gene: 9. The CDR3 nucleotides are TGTGCCAGTAGTCCTACAGGGGGCATAGGGACTGAAGCTTTCTTT. As protein: CASSPTGGIGTEAFF.

This sequence joins TRBV13 and TRBJ1-2; D might be TRBD1 (5 bases). The V end lost 7 bases, the J end lost 4 bases, and 19 bases lay between the germline ends. The CDR3 runs to 15 residues. Germline CDR1 is PRHDT and CDR2 is FYEKMQ (reference sequence). The CDR3 nucleotides read TGTGCCAGCACCTGGCTTGGGGACGGGATCTATGGCTACACCTTC. Protein: CASTWLGDGIYGYTF.

The V and J genes are TRBV20-1 and TRBJ1-5; 7 nucleotides align to TRBD1. Germline CDR1 reads DFQATT; CDR2 reads SNEGSKA (reference sequence). Trimming at V came to 3 bases and at J to 5 bases, leaving 4 bases not matched to a gene. This CDR3 is 13 amino acids long. In DNA form, the CDR3 reads TGCAGTGCTAGTGGGACAGCCGATCAGCCCCAGCATTTT. Amino acid sequence: CSASGTADQPQHF.

Note on this clone: The sample carries other DNA sequences with the same CDR3. The chain combines TRBV11-2 with TRBJ1-2; D is undetermined. Germline loops: CDR1 SGHAT, CDR2 FQNNGV. The CDR3 contains 14 residues. Trimming pared 9 bases from V and 7 bases from J, leaving 21 bases between. As DNA, the CDR3 is TGTGCCAGTAGCCGATTCGTCCTGATGGGTGGCTACACCTTC. Translation gives CASSRFVLMGGYTF.

The rearrangement joins TRBV12-3 or TRBV12-4 to TRBJ1-6; D call uncertain. V was cut by 5 bases and J by 5 bases, with 7 bases left in between. The CDR3 runs 13 residues. CDR3 sequence (DNA): TGTGCCAGCAGTCCCCTGAATAATTCACCCCTCCACTTT. Protein sequence: CASSPLNNSPLHF.

V is TRBV4-2 and J is TRBJ2-2; 8 bases match TRBD2. Germline V gene lookup returns CDR1 LGHNA and CDR2 YNFKEQ. The CDR3 has 15 amino acids. J lost 3 bases, V lost 4 bases, and 4 bases had no gene match. The CDR3 region is CASSPAGGDTGELFF. The CDR3 coding sequence is TGTGCCAGCAGCCCGGCGGGGGGTGACACCGGGGAGCTGTTTTTT.

The chain joins TRBV6-4 to TRBJ2-2; D remains unclear. There are 16 residues in the CDR3. The germline V gene encodes CDR1 MRHNA and CDR2 SNTAGT. Trimming shortened V by 5 bases and J by 1 base, and 14 bases separated the two germline ends. In DNA, the CDR3 is TGTGCCAGCAGTCTTTATGACACAAAGAACACCGGGGAGCTGTTTTTT. As protein: CASSLYDTKNTGELFF.

The V call is TRBV18, the J call TRBJ1-2; 11 nucleotides line up with TRBD1. This CDR3 region has 18 residues. Per germline, CDR1 KGHSH and CDR2 LQKENI. Losses at the gene ends were 3 bases for V and 8 bases for J; bases not matched to a gene: 17. The CDR3 region is CASSPSLAVGQGARGYTF. CDR3 DNA: TGTGCCAGCTCACCGAGCTTGGCCGTTGGACAGGGGGCTCGAGGCTACACCTTC.